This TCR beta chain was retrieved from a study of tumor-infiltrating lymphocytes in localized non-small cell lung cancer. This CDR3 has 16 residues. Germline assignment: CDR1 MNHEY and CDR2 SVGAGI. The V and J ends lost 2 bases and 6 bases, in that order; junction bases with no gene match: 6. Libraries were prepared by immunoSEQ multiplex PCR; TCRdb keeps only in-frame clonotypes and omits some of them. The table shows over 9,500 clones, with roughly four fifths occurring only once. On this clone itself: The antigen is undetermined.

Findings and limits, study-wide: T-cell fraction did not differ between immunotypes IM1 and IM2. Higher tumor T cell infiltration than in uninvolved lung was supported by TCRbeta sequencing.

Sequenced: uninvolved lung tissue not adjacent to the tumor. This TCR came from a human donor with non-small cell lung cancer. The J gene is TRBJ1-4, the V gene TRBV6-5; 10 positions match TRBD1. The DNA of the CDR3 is TGTGCCAGCAGTTACACCCCGACAGGGGGCCATGAAAAACTGTTTTTT. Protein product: CASSYTPTGGHEKLFF.